Listed below are T cell receptor beta chains from one sample, sequenced in a study of metastatic and nonmetastatic thyroid tumors. TCRdb re-clonotyped the PCR reads through MiXCR. The sample carries 9,000 to 9,500 clones, around 31% recorded once. The material sequenced was tumor tissue. The receptors shown here come from a female donor with papillary thyroid cancer or a benign thyroid nodule (not recorded which). Some clones in this sample may be carry-over from other donors' samples. The CDR3 runs from the conserved cysteine through the conserved F or W. D genes are given only for firm matches. Size is stated for part of the rows, as once, few or many counts, or as a class when the clone is expanded.

TRBD1	-	TRBJ2-2	TRBV11-3	CASSLDGQGGTGELFF	TGTGCCAGCAGCTTAGACGGACAGGGGGGGACCGGGGAGCTGTTTTTT
TRBD1	-	TRBJ2-1	TRBV27	CASSPHAGGSYNEQFF	TGTGCCAGCAGCCCCCACGCAGGGGGTTCCTACAATGAGCAGTTCTTC
-	-	TRBJ1-6	TRBV9	CASSVGGFDSPLHF	TGTGCCAGCAGCGTAGGAGGGTTTGATTCACCCCTCCACTTT
TRBD1	-	TRBJ1-1	TRBV20-1	CSATHPQGHTEAFF	TGCAGTGCTACCCATCCACAGGGGCACACTGAAGCTTTCTTT
-	few	TRBJ1-2	TRBV28	CASSAGQSQVEGYTF	TGTGCCAGCAGTGCGGGACAATCCCAAGTGGAGGGCTACACCTTC
TRBD2	few	TRBJ2-2	TRBV6-1	CASSRTSGGHGELFF	TGTGCCAGCAGTCGGACTAGCGGGGGCCACGGGGAGCTGTTTTTT
-	-	TRBJ2-2	TRBV11-3	CASSLIQGDYSGELFF	TGTGCCAGCAGCTTAATCCAGGGGGACTACTCCGGGGAGCTGTTTTTT
-	-	TRBJ2-3	TRBV21-1	CASSTNSPRDVSLGTDTQYF	TGTGCCAGCAGCACAAACTCCCCCCGGGACGTCTCTCTTGGCACAGATACGCAGTATTTT
-	-	TRBJ1-1	TRBV12-3/TRBV12-4	CASSPGEQVAFF	TGTGCCAGCAGCCCCGGGGAACAAGTAGCTTTCTTT
TRBD2	many	TRBJ2-3	TRBV20-1	CSARLAGGNWLLDTQYF	TGCAGTGCTAGACTAGCGGGAGGAAATTGGCTCCTGGATACGCAGTATTTT
TRBD1	-	TRBJ2-7	TRBV15	CATSRDSTGGYEQYF	TGTGCCACCAGCAGAGATTCAACAGGGGGCTACGAGCAGTACTTC
-	-	TRBJ2-7	TRBV5-8	CASISRALSSYEQYF	TGTGCCAGCATCTCTCGGGCCCTTAGCTCCTACGAGCAGTACTTC
-	-	TRBJ2-1	TRBV4-3	CASSQEASHLRGRGQFF	TGCGCCAGCAGCCAAGAGGCGAGCCACCTGAGAGGAAGGGGGCAGTTCTTC
-	medium-sized	TRBJ1-5	TRBV28	CASSDVQVFSNQPQHF	TGTGCCAGCAGTGACGTACAGGTTTTTAGCAATCAGCCCCAGCATTTT
-	large	TRBJ2-6	TRBV7-8	CASSLDQGAGANVLTF	TGTGCCAGCAGCTTAGACCAGGGTGCTGGGGCCAACGTCCTGACTTTC
-	medium-sized	TRBJ1-4	TRBV6-2/TRBV6-3	CAVLGGNEKLFF	TGTGCCGTACTTGGGGGGAATGAAAAACTGTTTTTT
-	-	TRBJ1-2	TRBV19	CASSVSRTNYGYTF	TGTGCCAGTAGTGTCAGCCGAACTAACTATGGCTACACCTTC
-	-	TRBJ1-2	TRBV6-2/TRBV6-3	CASSYSSGGYTF	TGTGCCAGCAGTTACTCCTCAGGTGGCTACACCTTC
TRBD1	medium-sized	TRBJ2-1	TRBV28	CASLGDSRSYNEQFF	TGTGCCAGCCTAGGGGACAGCCGCTCCTACAATGAGCAGTTCTTC
TRBD1	-	TRBJ1-1	TRBV3-1	CASTGQRDTEAFF	TGTGCCAGTACGGGACAGAGGGACACTGAAGCTTTCTTT
-	-	TRBJ2-7	TRBV6-2/TRBV6-3	CASSYGRGCPSYEQYF	TGTGCCAGCAGTTACGGTCGGGGTTGTCCCTCCTACGAGCAGTACTTC
TRBD2	many	TRBJ2-5	TRBV20-1	CSARLAGPKGF	TGCAGTGCTAGACTAGCGGGGCCCAAAGGCTTC
TRBD1	many	TRBJ2-1	TRBV9	CASSPRGTGGHNEQFF	TGTGCCAGCAGCCCACGAGGGACAGGGGGGCACAATGAGCAGTTCTTC
-	large	TRBJ1-1	TRBV2	CASSGQAEAFF	TGTGCCAGCAGTGGACAGGCTGAAGCTTTCTTT
-	few	TRBJ1-1	TRBV27	CASRDLNTEAFF	TGTGCCAGCAGGGACCTGAACACTGAAGCTTTCTTT
TRBD2	-	TRBJ2-5	TRBV30	CAWILAGGPRETQYF	TGTGCCTGGATCCTAGCGGGAGGGCCAAGAGAGACCCAGTACTTC
-	-	TRBJ2-1	TRBV13	CASSLGQGQFF	TGTGCCAGCAGCTTGGGGCAGGGGCAGTTCTTC
-	medium-sized	TRBJ1-5	TRBV15	CATSRDTGSGQPQHF	TGTGCCACCAGCAGAGATACGGGATCGGGTCAGCCCCAGCATTTT
TRBD1	many	TRBJ2-5	TRBV5-6	CASSLAPAGGRETQYF	TGTGCCAGCAGCTTGGCTCCGGCAGGGGGTCGGGAGACCCAGTACTTC
-	many	TRBJ1-6	TRBV9	CASSVEDSGNNSPLHF	TGTGCCAGCAGCGTCGAGGACAGCGGCAATAATTCACCCCTCCACTTT